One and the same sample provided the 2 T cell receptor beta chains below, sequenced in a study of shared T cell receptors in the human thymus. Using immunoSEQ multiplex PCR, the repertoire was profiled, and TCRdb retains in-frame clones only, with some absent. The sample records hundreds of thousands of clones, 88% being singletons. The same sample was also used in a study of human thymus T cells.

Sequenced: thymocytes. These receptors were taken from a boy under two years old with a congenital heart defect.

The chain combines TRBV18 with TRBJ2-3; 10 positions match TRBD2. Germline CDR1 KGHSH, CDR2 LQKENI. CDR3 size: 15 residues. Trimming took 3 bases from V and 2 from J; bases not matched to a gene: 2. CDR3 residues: CASSPGTSDTDTQYF. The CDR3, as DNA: TGTGCCAGCTCACCCGGGACTAGCGACACAGATACGCAGTATTTT.

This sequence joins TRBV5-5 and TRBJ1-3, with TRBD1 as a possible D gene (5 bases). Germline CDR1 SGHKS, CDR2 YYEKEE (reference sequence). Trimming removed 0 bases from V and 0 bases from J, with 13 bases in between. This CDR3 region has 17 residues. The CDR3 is CASSLAGSSHSGNTIYF. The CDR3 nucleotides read TGTGCCAGCAGCTTGGCAGGGTCAAGCCACTCTGGAAACACCATATATTTT. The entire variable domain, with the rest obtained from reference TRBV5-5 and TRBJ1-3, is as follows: DAGVTQSPTHLIKTRGQQVTLRCSPISGHKSVSWYQQVLGQGPQFIFQYYEKEERGRGNFPDRFSARQFPNYSSELNVNALLLGDSALYLCASSLAGSSHSGNTIYFGEGSWLTVV.